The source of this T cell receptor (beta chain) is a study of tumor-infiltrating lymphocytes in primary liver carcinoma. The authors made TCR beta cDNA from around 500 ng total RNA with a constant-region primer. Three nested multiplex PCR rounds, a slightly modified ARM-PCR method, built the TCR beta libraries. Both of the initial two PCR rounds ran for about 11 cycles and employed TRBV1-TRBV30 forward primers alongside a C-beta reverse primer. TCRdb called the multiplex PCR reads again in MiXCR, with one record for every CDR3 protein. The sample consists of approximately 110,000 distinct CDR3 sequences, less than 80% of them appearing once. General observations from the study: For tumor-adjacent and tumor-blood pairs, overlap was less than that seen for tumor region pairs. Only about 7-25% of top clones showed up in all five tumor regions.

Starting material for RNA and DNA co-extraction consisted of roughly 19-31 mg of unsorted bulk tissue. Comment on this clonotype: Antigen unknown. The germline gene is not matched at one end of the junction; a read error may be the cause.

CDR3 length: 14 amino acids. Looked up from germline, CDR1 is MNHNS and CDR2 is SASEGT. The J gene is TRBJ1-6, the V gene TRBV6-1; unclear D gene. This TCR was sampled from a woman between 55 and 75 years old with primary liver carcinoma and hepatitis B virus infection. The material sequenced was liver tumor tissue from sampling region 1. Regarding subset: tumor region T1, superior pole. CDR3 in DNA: TGTGCCTGCAGTGAGTCTTGGGGATACTCATCCCTCCACTTT. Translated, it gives CACSESWGYSSLHF.